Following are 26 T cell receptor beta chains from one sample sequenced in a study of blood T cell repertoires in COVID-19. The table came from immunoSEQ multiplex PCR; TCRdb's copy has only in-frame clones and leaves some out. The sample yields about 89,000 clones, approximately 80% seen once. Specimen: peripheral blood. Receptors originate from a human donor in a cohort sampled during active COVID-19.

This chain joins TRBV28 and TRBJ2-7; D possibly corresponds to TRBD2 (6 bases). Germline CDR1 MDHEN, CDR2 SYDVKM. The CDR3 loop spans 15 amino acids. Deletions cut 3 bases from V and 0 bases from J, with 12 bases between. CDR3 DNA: TGTGCCAGCAGTTTGCTCTCTAGCGTCTCCTACGAGCAGTACTTC. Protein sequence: CASSLLSSVSYEQYF.

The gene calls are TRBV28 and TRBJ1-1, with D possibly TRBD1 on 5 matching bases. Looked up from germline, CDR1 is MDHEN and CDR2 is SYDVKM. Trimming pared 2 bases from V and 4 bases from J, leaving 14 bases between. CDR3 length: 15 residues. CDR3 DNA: TGTGCCAGCAGTTTAGGAGGGGATGGAGGCACTGAAGCTTTCTTT. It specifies CASSLGGDGGTEAFF.

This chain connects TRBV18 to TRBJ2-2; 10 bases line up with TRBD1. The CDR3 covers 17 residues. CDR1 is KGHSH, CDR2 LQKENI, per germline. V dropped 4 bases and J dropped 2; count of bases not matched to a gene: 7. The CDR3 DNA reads TGTGCCAGCTCACGTTCCGGACAGGGGGGTAACACCGGGGAGCTGTTTTTT. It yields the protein CASSRSGQGGNTGELFF.

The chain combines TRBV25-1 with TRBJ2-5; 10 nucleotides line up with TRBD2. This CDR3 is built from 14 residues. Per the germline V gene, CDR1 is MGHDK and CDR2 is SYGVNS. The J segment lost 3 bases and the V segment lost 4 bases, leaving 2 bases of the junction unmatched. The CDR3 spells CASSALAGEETQYF. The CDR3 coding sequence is TGTGCCAGCAGTGCCCTAGCGGGAGAAGAGACCCAGTACTTC.

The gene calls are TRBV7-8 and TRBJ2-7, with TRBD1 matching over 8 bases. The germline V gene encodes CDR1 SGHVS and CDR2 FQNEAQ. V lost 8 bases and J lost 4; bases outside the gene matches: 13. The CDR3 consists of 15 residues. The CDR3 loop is CASRRDRWRGYEQYF. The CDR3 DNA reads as TGTGCCAGCCGACGGGACAGGTGGAGGGGGTACGAGCAGTACTTC.

CDR3 residues: CASTLMGTTRGELFF. The CDR3 nucleotides are TGTGCCAGCACTCTAATGGGGACAACTCGGGGGGAGCTGTTTTTT. The chain has TRBV11-1 and TRBJ2-2; possible D gene TRBD1, 6 bases. The length of the CDR3 is 15 residues. Germline lookup yields CDR1 SGHAT and CDR2 FQDESV (reference sequence). V was cut by 7 bases and J by 8 bases, with 20 bases left in between.

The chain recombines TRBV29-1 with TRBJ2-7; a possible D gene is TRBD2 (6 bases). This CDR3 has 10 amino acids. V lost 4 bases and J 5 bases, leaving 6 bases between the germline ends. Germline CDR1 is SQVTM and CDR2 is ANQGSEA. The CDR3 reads CSVGRDEQYF. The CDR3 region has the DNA TGCAGCGTTGGGAGGGACGAGCAGTACTTC.

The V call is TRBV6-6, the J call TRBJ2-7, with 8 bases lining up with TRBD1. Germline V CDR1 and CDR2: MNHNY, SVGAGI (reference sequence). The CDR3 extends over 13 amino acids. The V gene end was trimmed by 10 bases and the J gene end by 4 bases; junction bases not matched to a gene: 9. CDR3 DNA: TGTGCCACCATGGACAGGGACGGGTACGAGCAGTACTTC. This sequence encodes CATMDRDGYEQYF.

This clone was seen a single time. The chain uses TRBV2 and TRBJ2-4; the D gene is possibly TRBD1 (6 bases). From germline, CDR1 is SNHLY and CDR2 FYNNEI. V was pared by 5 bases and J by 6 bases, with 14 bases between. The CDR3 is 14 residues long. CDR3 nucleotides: TGTGCCAGCAGTCGGACAGAATTACCAAACATTCAGTACTTC. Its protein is CASSRTELPNIQYF.

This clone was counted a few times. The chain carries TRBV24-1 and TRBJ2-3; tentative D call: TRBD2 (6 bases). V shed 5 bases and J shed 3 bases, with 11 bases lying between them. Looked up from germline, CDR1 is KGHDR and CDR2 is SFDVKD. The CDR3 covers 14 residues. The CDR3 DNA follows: TGTGCCACCAGTGGGCAGCGGGTAACAGATACGCAGTATTTT. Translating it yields CATSGQRVTDTQYF.

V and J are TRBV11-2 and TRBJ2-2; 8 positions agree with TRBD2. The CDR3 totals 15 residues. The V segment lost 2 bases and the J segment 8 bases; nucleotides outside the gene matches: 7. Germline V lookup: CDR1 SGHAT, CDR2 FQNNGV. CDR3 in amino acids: CASSLREGPLGELFF. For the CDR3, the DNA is TGTGCCAGCAGCTTACGGGAGGGCCCTCTAGGGGAGCTGTTTTTT.

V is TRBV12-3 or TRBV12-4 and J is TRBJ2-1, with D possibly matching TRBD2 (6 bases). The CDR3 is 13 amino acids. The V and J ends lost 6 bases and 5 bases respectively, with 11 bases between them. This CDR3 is CASRFGGNNEQFF. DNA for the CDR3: TGTGCCAGCAGGTTCGGGGGAAACAATGAGCAGTTCTTC.

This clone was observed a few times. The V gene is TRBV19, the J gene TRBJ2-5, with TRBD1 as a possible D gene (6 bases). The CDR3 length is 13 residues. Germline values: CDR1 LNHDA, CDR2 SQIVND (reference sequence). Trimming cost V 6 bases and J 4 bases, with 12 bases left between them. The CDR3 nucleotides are TGTGCCAGTAGCCCCAGGGGAAGAGAGACCCAGTACTTC. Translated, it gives CASSPRGRETQYF.

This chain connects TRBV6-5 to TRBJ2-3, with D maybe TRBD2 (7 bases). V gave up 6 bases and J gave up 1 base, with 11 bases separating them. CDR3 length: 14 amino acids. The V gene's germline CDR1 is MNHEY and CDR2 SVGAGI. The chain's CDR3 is CASRAGHGTDTQYF. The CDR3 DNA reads TGTGCCAGCAGAGCGGGACACGGCACAGATACGCAGTATTTT.

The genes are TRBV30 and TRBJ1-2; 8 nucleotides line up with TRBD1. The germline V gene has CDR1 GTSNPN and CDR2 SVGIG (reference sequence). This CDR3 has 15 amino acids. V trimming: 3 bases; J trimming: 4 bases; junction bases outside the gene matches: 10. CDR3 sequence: CAWRAPSTGGYGYTF. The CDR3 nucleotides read TGTGCCTGGAGAGCTCCCTCTACAGGGGGCTATGGCTACACCTTC. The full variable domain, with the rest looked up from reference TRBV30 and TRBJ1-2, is SQTIHQWPATLVQPVGSPLSLECTVEGTSNPNLYWYRQAAGRGLQLLFYSVGIGQISSEVPQNLSASRPQDRQFILSSKKLLLSDSGFYLCAWRAPSTGGYGYTFGSGTRLTVV.

CDR3 nucleotides: TGTGCCAGTAAAGCGGGAGGGCCGACAGATACGCAGTATTTT. Its translation: CASKAGGPTDTQYF. The chain uses TRBV19 and TRBJ2-3; 10 bases map to TRBD2. V dropped 7 bases and J dropped 3; count of bases not matched to a gene: 4. The CDR3 loop spans 14 amino acids. Germline V lookup: CDR1 LNHDA, CDR2 SQIVND (reference sequence). Based on the CDR3 plus reference TRBV19 and TRBJ2-3, the full variable domain is DGGITQSPKYLFRKEGQNVTLSCEQNLNHDAMYWYRQDPGQGLRLIYYSQIVNDFQKGDIAEGYSVSREKKESFPLTVTSAQKNPTAFYLCASKAGGPTDTQYFGPGTRLTVL.

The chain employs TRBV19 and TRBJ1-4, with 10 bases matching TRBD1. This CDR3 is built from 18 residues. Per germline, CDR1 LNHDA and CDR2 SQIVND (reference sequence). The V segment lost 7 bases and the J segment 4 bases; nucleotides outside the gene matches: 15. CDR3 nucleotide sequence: TGTGCCAGTACAAACCGCCGGACAGGGGGAAGGAGTAATGAAAAACTGTTTTTT. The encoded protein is CASTNRRTGGRSNEKLFF.

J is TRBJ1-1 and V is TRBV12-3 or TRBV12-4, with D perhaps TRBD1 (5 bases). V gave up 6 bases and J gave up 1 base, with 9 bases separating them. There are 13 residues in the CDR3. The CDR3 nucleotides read TGTGCCAGCAGCCATCAGGGGAACACTGAAGCTTTCTTT. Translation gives CASSHQGNTEAFF.

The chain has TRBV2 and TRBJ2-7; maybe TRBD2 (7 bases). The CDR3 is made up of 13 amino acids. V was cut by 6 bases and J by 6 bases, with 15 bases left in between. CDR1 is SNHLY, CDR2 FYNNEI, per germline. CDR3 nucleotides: TGTGCCAGCAGCCGCGGGGGCCAGGTCGAGCAGTACTTC. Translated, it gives CASSRGGQVEQYF.

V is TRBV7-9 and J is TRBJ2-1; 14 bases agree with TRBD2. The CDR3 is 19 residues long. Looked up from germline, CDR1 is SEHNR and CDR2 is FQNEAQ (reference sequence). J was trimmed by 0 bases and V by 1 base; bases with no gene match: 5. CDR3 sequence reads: CASSLEGLAGAPSYNEQFF. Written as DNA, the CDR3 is TGTGCCAGCAGCTTAGAGGGACTAGCGGGAGCCCCCTCCTACAATGAGCAGTTCTTC.

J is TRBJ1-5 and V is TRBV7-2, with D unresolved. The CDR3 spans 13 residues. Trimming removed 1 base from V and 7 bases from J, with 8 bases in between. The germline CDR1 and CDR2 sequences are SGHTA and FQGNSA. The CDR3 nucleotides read TGTGCCAGCAGCTTAGAAAGGCGGCAGCCCCAGCATTTT. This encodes CASSLERRQPQHF.

CDR3 sequence reads: CATRDSNYGYTF. The CDR3, as DNA: TGTGCCACCCGGGACAGTAACTATGGCTACACCTTC. The V gene is TRBV28, the J gene TRBJ1-2; 7 nucleotides line up with TRBD1. The CDR3 runs to 12 residues. Per the germline V gene, CDR1 is MDHEN and CDR2 is SYDVKM. V shed 10 bases, J shed 1 base, and the junction held 3 bases outside the gene matches.

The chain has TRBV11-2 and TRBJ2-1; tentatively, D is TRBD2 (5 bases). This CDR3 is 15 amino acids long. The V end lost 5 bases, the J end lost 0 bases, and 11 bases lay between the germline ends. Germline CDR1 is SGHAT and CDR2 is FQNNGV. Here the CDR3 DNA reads TGTGCCAGCAGCGCCCCCGGGGACTCCTACAATGAGCAGTTCTTC. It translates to CASSAPGDSYNEQFF.

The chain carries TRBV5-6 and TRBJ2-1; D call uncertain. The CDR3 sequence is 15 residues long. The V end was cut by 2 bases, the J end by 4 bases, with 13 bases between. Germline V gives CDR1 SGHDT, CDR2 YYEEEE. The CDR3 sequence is CASSFGWPTYNEQFF. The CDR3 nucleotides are TGTGCCAGCAGCTTCGGATGGCCGACATACAATGAGCAGTTCTTC.

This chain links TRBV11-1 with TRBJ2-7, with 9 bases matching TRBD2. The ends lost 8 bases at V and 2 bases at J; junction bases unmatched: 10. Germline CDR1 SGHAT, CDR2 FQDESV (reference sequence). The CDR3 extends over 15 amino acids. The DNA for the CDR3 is TGTGCCAGCGGGCGAGCGGGAGGTGCAACCTACGAGCAGTACTTC. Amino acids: CASGRAGGATYEQYF.

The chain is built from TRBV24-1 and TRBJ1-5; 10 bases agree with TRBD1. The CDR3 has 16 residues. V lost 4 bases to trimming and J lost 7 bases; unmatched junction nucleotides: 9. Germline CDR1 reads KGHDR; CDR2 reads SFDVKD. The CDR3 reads CATSEAGQGLGQPQHF. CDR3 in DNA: TGTGCCACCAGTGAGGCGGGACAGGGGTTAGGGCAGCCCCAGCATTTT.